These T cell receptor beta chains were read from a single sample in a study of beta chain features in type 1 diabetes. The assay was immunoSEQ multiplex PCR, and TCRdb's table has in-frame clones only and misses some. The sample has over 150,000 clones, about 12% seen once; the top ten hold approximately 0.64%. Sequenced sample: central memory CD4+ T cells from blood. These receptors were collected from a woman younger than 30 in good health. Each CDR3 is given with its conserved first and last residue. Each record gives: clone size, D gene, J gene, CDR3 length, V gene, CDR3 DNA, CDR3 protein. A D gene is named only where the DNA matches it firmly. Clone size, where shown, is once, few, many, or a class for clones that have expanded.

>few|.|TRBJ2-2|14|TRBV4-2
TGTGCCAGCAGCCAAGAACTCAAGACCGGGGAGCTGTTTTTT
CASSQELKTGELFF
>few|TRBD1|TRBJ2-3|15|TRBV18
TGTGCCAGCTCACCTCGGGACAGCGGCACAGATACGCAGTATTTT
CASSPRDSGTDTQYF
>.|TRBD2|TRBJ2-1|15|TRBV7-9
TGTGCCAGCAGCTATGGACTAGCGGGAGTCGACGAGCAGTTCTTC
CASSYGLAGVDEQFF
>few|TRBD1|TRBJ1-4|16|TRBV2
TGTGCCAGCAGTGACCCTGGGACAGCTACTAATGAAAAACTGTTTTTT
CASSDPGTATNEKLFF
>few|.|TRBJ1-2|14|TRBV14
TGTGCCAGCAGCCAAGATGGGGCAGGGAAGGGCTACACCTTC
CASSQDGAGKGYTF
>.|.|TRBJ2-1|13|TRBV11-3
TGTGCCAGCAGCTTACTACCAAACAATGAGCAGTTCTTC
CASSLLPNNEQFF
>.|.|TRBJ1-4|14|TRBV6-6
TGTGCCAGCAGACTGACAGGAACTAATGAAAAACTGTTTTTT
CASRLTGTNEKLFF
>.|.|TRBJ2-7|17|TRBV4-2
TGTGCCAGCAGCCAAGGGACGAGGGGGACGACCCTCTACGAGCAGTACTTC
CASSQGTRGTTLYEQYF
>few|TRBD2|TRBJ2-1|16|TRBV5-1
TGCGCCAGCAGCAGATGGACTAGCGGGAGTCAGGGTGAGCAGTTCTTC
CASSRWTSGSQGEQFF
>few|.|TRBJ1-1|15|TRBV18
TGTGCCAGCTCACAACGCACTACAGGGTACGCTGAAGCTTTCTTT
CASSQRTTGYAEAFF
>.|TRBD1|TRBJ2-7|15|TRBV5-6
TGTGCCAGCAGCTTACTCGGACAGGGAATTTACGAGCAGTACTTC
CASSLLGQGIYEQYF
>few|TRBD1|TRBJ1-2|15|TRBV19
TGTGCCAGTAGTCCCCCCAGGGGGCGTGACTATGGCTACACCTTC
CASSPPRGRDYGYTF
>.|TRBD1|TRBJ2-2|16|TRBV5-1
TGCGCCAGCAGCTCCCCCAACCAGGGGGCAAACGGGGAGCTGTTTTTT
CASSSPNQGANGELFF
>few|.|TRBJ2-7|14|TRBV30
TGTGCCTGGCGGGGTACGCTAGGCTCCTACGAGCAGTACTTC
CAWRGTLGSYEQYF
>.|TRBD1|TRBJ1-1|13|TRBV5-1
TGCGCCAGCAGCTCACAGGGGCACACTGAAGCTTTCTTT
CASSSQGHTEAFF
>.|.|TRBJ2-7|13|TRBV11-2
TGTGCCAGCAGCTTAAGGCTAGCGACCGAGCAGTACTTC
CASSLRLATEQYF
>few|TRBD2|TRBJ2-5|20|TRBV5-1
TGCGCCAGCAGCTTCAATCTGGCACTAGCGGGAGCTGGTAGGGGGGAGACCCAGTACTTC
CASSFNLALAGAGRGETQYF
>.|TRBD2|TRBJ2-1|14|TRBV28
TGTGCCACCCTACTGAGCGGGAGAGGGAATGAGCAGTTCTTC
CATLLSGRGNEQFF
>.|.|TRBJ1-2|14|TRBV18
TGTGCCAGCTCACCGGTGGGGCGCAACTATGGCTACACCTTC
CASSPVGRNYGYTF
>.|.|TRBJ2-7|13|TRBV30
TGTGCCTGGAGTAAGGACAGTCCCTACGAGCAGTACTTC
CAWSKDSPYEQYF
>few|.|TRBJ2-7|14|TRBV15
TGTGCCACCAGCCCCAGGGCAGGGCCCTACGAGCAGTACTTC
CATSPRAGPYEQYF
>.|.|TRBJ2-7|14|TRBV18
TGTGCCAGCTCATCCCGGACAGAGTCCTACGAGCAGTACTTC
CASSSRTESYEQYF
>few|TRBD1|TRBJ2-7|16|TRBV11-1
TGTGCCAGCAGCAAGACACTAGGACAGGGGGGCGACGAGCAGTACTTC
CASSKTLGQGGDEQYF
>few|TRBD2|TRBJ2-3|16|TRBV7-2
TGTGCCAGCAGCTTATTTGGCCTAGCGGGCACAGATACGCAGTATTTT
CASSLFGLAGTDTQYF
>.|.|TRBJ2-1|15|TRBV5-6
TGTGCCAGCAGCTTGGGCCTAAACGTTAACAATGAGCAGTTCTTC
CASSLGLNVNNEQFF
>few|.|TRBJ2-5|11|TRBV2
TGTGCCAGCACTCTGAGGGAGACCCAGTACTTC
CASTLRETQYF
>.|TRBD1|TRBJ1-4|17|TRBV11-2
TGTGCCAGCAGCTTACCGGCAGGGGGCACAGCTAATGAAAAACTGTTTTTT
CASSLPAGGTANEKLFF
>few|.|TRBJ2-6|15|TRBV7-9
TGTGCCAGTCCGAAGGGGCCGGTCGGGGCCAACGTCCTGACTTTC
CASPKGPVGANVLTF
>once|.|TRBJ1-2|12|TRBV7-9
TGTGCCAGCAGCTTAGAACTTCATGGCTACACCTTC
CASSLELHGYTF
>.|TRBD2|TRBJ2-5|13|TRBV28
TGTGCCAGCACCTTGGGGGGGCAAGAGACCCAGTACTTC
CASTLGGQETQYF
>few|.|TRBJ2-1|15|TRBV7-6
TGTGCCAGCAGCTTATTCGTGGGAGTGGGGAATGAGCAGTTCTTC
CASSLFVGVGNEQFF
>.|.|TRBJ2-1|15|TRBV30
TGTGCCTGGAGTTCCCCTCAGGGCTCCTACAATGAGCAGTTCTTC
CAWSSPQGSYNEQFF
>.|.|TRBJ2-4|13|TRBV27
TGTGCCAGCAGTTTATACGGGGAAAACATTCAGTACTTC
CASSLYGENIQYF
>.|.|TRBJ2-1|11|TRBV18
TGTGCCAGCTTCCTGAGGGATGAGCAGTTCTTC
CASFLRDEQFF
>few|.|TRBJ2-3|15|TRBV25-1
TGTGCCAGCAGTGAATATCGCCGCGTCATGGATACGCAGTATTTT
CASSEYRRVMDTQYF
>.|TRBD2|TRBJ2-2|15|TRBV6-1
TGTGCCAGCAGAGATAGCGGGATCAGCCTCGGGGAGCTGTTTTTT
CASRDSGISLGELFF
>few|.|TRBJ2-7|10|TRBV7-2
TGTGCCAGCAGCTTCTCCGAGCAGTACTTC
CASSFSEQYF
>.|.|TRBJ1-2|13|TRBV29-1
TGCAGCGTTGAAGAGGCGGCAAACTATGGCTACACCTTC
CSVEEAANYGYTF
>few|.|TRBJ2-7|16|TRBV11-2
TGTGCCAGCAGCTCATCGTATCAGGGGAGGGGATACGAGCAGTACTTC
CASSSSYQGRGYEQYF
>.|TRBD2|TRBJ2-3|19|TRBV19
TGTGCCAGTAGCCCCCAGGGACTAGCGGGAGGGCCTAGCACAGATACGCAGTATTTT
CASSPQGLAGGPSTDTQYF
>few|.|TRBJ2-3|15|TRBV28
TGTGCCAGCAGTTTCTTAGTGAAATACACAGATACGCAGTATTTT
CASSFLVKYTDTQYF
>few|TRBD1|TRBJ1-2|13|TRBV2
TGTGCCACCGCGGGACAGGGACGGGAGGGCTACACCTTC
CATAGQGREGYTF
>few|TRBD1|TRBJ1-2|14|TRBV28
TGTGCCAGCAGCCGACAGGGAGTAGGCTATGGCTACACCTTC
CASSRQGVGYGYTF
>.|.|TRBJ2-7|14|TRBV6-1
TGTGCCAGCAGTGTCGGGATTCAGTCCTACGAGCAGTACTTC
CASSVGIQSYEQYF
>few|.|TRBJ2-7|15|TRBV4-2
TGTGCCAGCAGCCAAGAAGGCCACAGTTCCTACGAGCAGTACTTC
CASSQEGHSSYEQYF
>few|TRBD1|TRBJ2-3|16|TRBV11-2
TGTGCCAGCAGCGTGGGACAGGGGGTGTCCACAGATACGCAGTATTTT
CASSVGQGVSTDTQYF
>few|TRBD1|TRBJ1-1|13|TRBV7-3
TGTGCCAGCAGCCTCCAGGGGGACACTGAAGCTTTCTTT
CASSLQGDTEAFF